The next 14 T cell receptor beta chains were all read from a single sample in a study of T cells in Graves' hyperthyroidism and ophthalmopathy (dated by TCRdb to the late 2010s). Library method: multiplex PCR. The sequencing machine was an Illumina HiSeq 2000. The TCR beta CDR3 regions were amplified from RNA transcripts. The first round of RT-PCR for the TCR CDR3 was performed with the HTBI primer set and the Qiagen OneStep RT-PCR kit. The public reads were run again by TCRdb, first through fastp at Q25 and then through MiXCR, and only productive beta chains were kept. Rows are combined by CDR3 protein, so each entry shows the most common genes and DNA. Here the sample has approximately 250,000 distinct CDR3 sequences; approximately 23% occur a single time. Roughly 40% of the sample goes to the ten largest clones. Material: blood. The receptors come from a middle-aged woman with Graves' ophthalmopathy.

This clonotype was picked up many times. The genes are TRBV13 and TRBJ1-2, with a possible D match to TRBD1 (6 bases). Between the trimmed V and J ends, which lost 4 bases and 5 bases, there was a span of 14 bases. The germline V gene encodes CDR1 PRHDT and CDR2 FYEKMQ (reference sequence). The length of the CDR3 is 14 residues. The CDR3 coding sequence is TGTGCCAGCAGCTCGGTTACAGGGATATATGGCTACACCTTC. Translating gives CASSSVTGIYGYTF.

In the case of this clonotype: One junction end disagrees with the germline gene, perhaps due to a read error. The V call is TRBV10-3, the J call TRBJ2-5, with 8 bases identical to TRBD2. Germline V gene data show CDR1 as ENHRY and CDR2 as SYGVKD. The CDR3 totals 15 residues. CDR3 DNA sequence: TGCGCCATCAGTGGGGAACTAGCGGACCAAGAGACCCTGTACTTC. Translation: CAISGELADQETLYF.

This clonotype has ten or more counts. V gene TRBV6-1 combines with J gene TRBJ2-3; TRBD1 matches 7 bases. CDR3 size: 15 residues. V lost 6 bases to trimming and J lost 1 base; unmatched junction nucleotides: 7. Germline-derived CDR1 and CDR2 are MNHNS and SASEGT. DNA for the CDR3: TGTGCCAGCAGCGAACAGGGGTTAGGCACAGATACGCAGTATTTT. Translation: CASSEQGLGTDTQYF.

Note on this clonotype: It may be a read error: a sequence one base away is much more abundant. The genes are TRBV6-1 and TRBJ2-7; D gene uncertain. This CDR3 spans 13 amino acids. Deletions cut 4 bases from V and 6 bases from J, with 13 bases between. Germline CDR1 is MNHNS and CDR2 is SASEGT. This CDR3 is CASSVFRFREQYF. For the CDR3, the DNA is TGTGCCAGCAGTGTGTTCAGATTTCGCGAGCAGTACTTC.

This clonotype was detected many times. The V call is TRBV28, the J call TRBJ2-5; the D gene is possibly TRBD1 (5 bases). Trimming removed 2 bases from V and 5 bases from J, with 9 bases in between. The CDR3 loop spans 13 amino acids. The germline V gene has CDR1 MDHEN and CDR2 SYDVKM. CDR3 bases: TGTGCCAGCAGTTTAGCAGGGCATGAGACCCAGTACTTC. As protein: CASSLAGHETQYF.

This clonotype was seen many times. This sequence joins TRBV6-5 and TRBJ2-5, with D perhaps matching TRBD2 (5 bases). This CDR3 spans 14 amino acids. CDR1 is MNHEY and CDR2 is SVGAGI in the germline V gene. Trimming removed 4 bases at V and 9 bases at J, with 18 bases between. CDR3 in DNA: TGTGCCAGCAGTTCCCTCGAGTTGGGCGGGTCCCAGTACTTC. It specifies CASSSLELGGSQYF.

This clonotype was seen many times. V gene TRBV28 combines with J gene TRBJ1-6; maybe TRBD1 (5 bases). Deletions cut 8 bases from V and 7 bases from J, with 18 bases between. The CDR3 extends over 15 amino acids. CDR1 and CDR2 from the germline V gene are MDHEN and SYDVKM. CDR3 nucleotide sequence: TGTGCCAGCCTTTTGGGAGGGGCTGAAAATTCACCCCTCCACTTT. Its translation is CASLLGGAENSPLHF.

The CDR3 sequence: CASSNRDRVGTEAFF. The CDR3 nucleotides are TGTGCCAGCAGTAACCGGGACAGGGTGGGCACTGAAGCTTTCTTT. This chain uses TRBV28 with TRBJ1-1; 9 nucleotides match TRBD1. Germline lookup yields CDR1 MDHEN and CDR2 SYDVKM. The ends lost 5 bases at V and 4 bases at J; junction bases unmatched: 8. There are 15 residues in the CDR3. The full variable domain, its missing parts supplied by reference TRBV28 and TRBJ1-1, is DVKVTQSSRYLVKRTGEKVFLECVQDMDHENMFWYRQDPGLGLRLIYFSYDVKMKEKGDIPEGYSVSREKKERFSLILESASTNQTSMYLCASSNRDRVGTEAFFGQGTRLTVV.

This chain links TRBV11-3 with TRBJ2-5; 10 nucleotides align to TRBD2. The J segment lost 4 bases and the V segment lost 1 base, leaving 9 bases of the junction unmatched. The germline V gene encodes CDR1 SGHNT and CDR2 YENEEA. The length of the CDR3 is 17 residues. The CDR3 loop is CASSLGSSGRLRETQYF. DNA for the CDR3: TGTGCCAGCAGCTTAGGGTCTAGCGGGAGACTGCGAGAGACCCAGTACTTC.

Ten or more counts support this clonotype. The chain uses TRBV12-5 and TRBJ2-5; D uncertain. This CDR3 has 13 residues. Trimming shortened V by 1 base and J by 1 base, and 4 bases separated the two germline ends. Germline V gene data show CDR1 as LGHNT and CDR2 as FRNRAP. The CDR3 DNA follows: TGTGCTAGTGGTTTGGACAGCCAAGAGACCCAGTACTTC. Encoded protein: CASGLDSQETQYF.

This clonotype was observed a handful of times. The chain employs TRBV20-1 and TRBJ1-1; D ambiguous. Germline CDR1 reads DFQATT; CDR2 reads SNEGSKA (reference sequence). V gave up 0 bases and J gave up 1 base, with 15 bases separating them. The CDR3 is made up of 16 amino acids. The CDR3 DNA is TGCAGTGCTAGAGAGCCGCCCCCCACAGCGAACACTGAAGCTTTCTTT. It translates to CSAREPPPTANTEAFF.

This clonotype was seen at least ten times. The J gene is TRBJ2-7, the V gene TRBV2; D is uncertain. CDR1 SNHLY and CDR2 FYNNEI come from the germline V gene. The CDR3 extends over 11 amino acids. The V end was cut by 4 bases, the J end by 5 bases, with 6 bases between. CDR3 sequence: CASSAPNEQYF. CDR3 coding DNA: TGTGCCAGCAGTGCACCAAACGAGCAGTACTTC. The full variable domain, completed using reference TRBV2 and TRBJ2-7, is EPEVTQTPSHQVTQMGQEVILRCVPISNHLYFYWYRQILGQKVEFLVSFYNNEISEKSEIFDDQFSVERPDGSNFTLKIRSTKLEDSAMYFCASSAPNEQYFGPGTRLTVT.

In its sample, this clonotype was seen many times. This CDR3 is missing its conserved last phenylalanine or tryptophan, likely due to a read error. The genes are TRBV3-1 and TRBJ1-6; no reliable D call. V lost 3 bases, J lost 1 base, and 7 bases lay in between. The CDR3 runs 15 residues. In germline, CDR1 is LGHDT, CDR2 YNNKEL (reference sequence). The CDR3 DNA reads as TGTGCCAGCAGCCAGTTGAGATCCTATAATTCACCCCTCCACCTT. This translates into CASSQLRSYNSPLHL.

This chain joins TRBV20-1 and TRBJ2-4; no definite D call. V was pared by 0 bases and J by 1 base, with 10 bases between. The germline gives CDR1 DFQATT, CDR2 SNEGSKA (reference sequence). The CDR3 length is 15 residues. The CDR3 DNA is TGCAGTGCTAGAGATGAAAATGGCGCCAAAAACATTCAGTACTTC. It translates to CSARDENGAKNIQYF.